Listed below are T cell receptor beta chains from one sample, sequenced in a study of blood T cells in healthy people across ages. TCRdb passed the 5' RACE reads through MiXCR, listing each CDR3 protein once. Found here are around 1,500,000 distinct CDR3 sequences, under 30% of them singletons; the top ten hold 7.7%. Source material: blood. Every receptor here comes from a woman in her 30s in good health. CDR3s include the opening cysteine and the closing phenylalanine or tryptophan. D genes are given only for firm matches. For some rows the clone size is stated as once, few or many, or as a class when expanded; others skip it.

j_call d_call v_call clone_size cdr3_aa cdr3_nt
TRBJ2-2 NA TRBV20-1 few CSAGGSVANTGELFF TGCAGTGCTGGGGGTAGCGTGGCGAACACCGGGGAGCTGTTTTTT
TRBJ1-4 NA TRBV6-1 few CASSDVGGDGDEKLFF TGTGCCAGCAGTGACGTTGGGGGCGACGGAGATGAAAAACTGTTTTTT
TRBJ2-5 NA TRBV18 many CASSPPLLPTVETQYF TGTGCCAGCTCACCACCTTTGCTCCCAACCGTAGAGACCCAGTACTTC
TRBJ1-2 NA TRBV20-1 NA CSARLGEWGYGYTF TGCAGTGCTAGACTGGGGGAATGGGGCTATGGCTACACCTTC
TRBJ1-6 NA TRBV5-1 NA CASTPALVGNSPLHF TGCGCCAGCACCCCGGCGCTAGTCGGCAATTCACCCCTCCACTTT
TRBJ2-1 NA TRBV15 NA CATSSSLPGDSLYNEQFF TGTGCCACCAGCAGCTCACTCCCCGGAGATAGCCTCTACAATGAGCAGTTCTTC
TRBJ2-1 NA TRBV20-1 NA CSVYRTDKEQFF TGCAGTGTTTACAGGACTGACAAAGAGCAGTTCTTC
TRBJ2-5 NA TRBV5-5 NA CARWSCQETQYF TGTGCCAGATGGAGCTGTCAAGAGACCCAGTACTTC
TRBJ2-4 TRBD1 TRBV6-5 many CASSYLGQGAQNIQYF TGTGCCAGCAGTTACTTGGGACAGGGGGCCCAAAACATTCAGTACTTC
TRBJ2-3 NA TRBV9 NA CASSARLPRDTQYF TGTGCCAGCAGCGCCCGGCTCCCCCGGGATACGCAGTATTTT
TRBJ2-2 NA TRBV5-6 many CASSSDLGAGELFF TGTGCCAGCAGCTCGGATTTAGGAGCAGGGGAGCTGTTTTTT
TRBJ2-1 TRBD2 TRBV20-1 NA CSARDFQRGRNEQFF TGCAGTGCTAGAGATTTCCAGCGGGGCCGCAATGAGCAGTTCTTC
TRBJ2-1 NA TRBV6-5 NA CASSDRGLADNEQFF TGTGCCAGCAGCGACCGAGGCCTAGCAGACAATGAGCAGTTCTTC
TRBJ2-7 TRBD1 TRBV20-1 NA CSATDRASSYEQYF TGCAGTGCAACTGACAGGGCCAGCTCCTACGAACAGTACTTC
TRBJ2-7 NA TRBV9 few CASGGAEGLQYF TGTGCCAGCGGGGGGGCAGAGGGCCTGCAGTACTTC
TRBJ2-7 NA TRBV6-6 NA CASWEGVTYYEQYF TGTGCCAGCTGGGAGGGGGTGACCTACTACGAGCAGTACTTC
TRBJ2-1 TRBD2 TRBV4-1 many CASSLSTDSGGNEQFF TGCGCCAGCAGCCTCTCAACGGATAGCGGGGGCAATGAGCAGTTCTTC
TRBJ1-2 NA TRBV12-3/TRBV12-4 many CASSLSGSLYGYTF TGTGCCAGCAGTTTATCGGGCAGTCTCTATGGCTACACCTTC
TRBJ2-5 TRBD2 TRBV20-1 NA CSATIGTSGEQETRYF TGCAGTGCTACCATAGGGACTAGCGGGGAACAAGAGACCCGGTACTTC
TRBJ2-1 NA TRBV24-1 NA CATSDLGQQFF TGTGCCACCAGTGATTTGGGACAGCAGTTCTTC
TRBJ2-1 TRBD1 TRBV14 NA CASSQVQGAYNEQFF TGTGCCAGCAGCCAAGTACAGGGGGCGTACAATGAGCAGTTCTTC
TRBJ2-7 TRBD1 TRBV2 NA CAGQGPSYEQYF TGTGCCGGACAGGGCCCCTCCTACGAGCAGTACTTC
TRBJ2-3 NA TRBV14 NA CASSQAFGLMPQYF TGTGCCAGCAGCCAAGCCTTTGGTTTGATGCCGCAGTATTTT
TRBJ1-2 TRBD1 TRBV14 many CASSFTGGSLYGYTF TGTGCCAGCAGTTTCACAGGGGGTTCCCTCTATGGCTACACCTTC
TRBJ2-3 TRBD2 TRBV7-3 many CASSSNLLAGISTDTQYF TGTGCCAGCAGCTCGAACCTTCTAGCGGGGATTAGCACAGATACGCAGTATTTT
TRBJ1-1 NA TRBV27 NA CASSFRALAEAFF TGTGCCAGCAGTTTTCGCGCGTTGGCTGAAGCTTTCTTT
TRBJ2-1 TRBD2 TRBV20-1 few CSARGLAGWDEQFF TGCAGTGCTAGAGGGCTAGCGGGATGGGATGAGCAGTTCTTC
TRBJ2-5 NA TRBV6-1 few CVSDSWGETQYF TGTGTCAGCGACAGTTGGGGAGAGACCCAGTACTTC
TRBJ1-1 NA TRBV29-1 once CSVDGEGLNTEAFF TGCAGCGTTGACGGCGAGGGGTTGAACACTGAAGCTTTCTTT
TRBJ2-7 NA TRBV6-5 few CATGSGGASYEQYF TGTGCCACCGGGTCGGGCGGGGCCTCCTACGAGCAGTACTTC
TRBJ2-5 NA TRBV27 NA CASSYKRLGGETQYF TGTGCCAGCAGTTATAAGCGGCTGGGCGGAGAGACCCAGTACTTC
TRBJ2-5 TRBD1 TRBV2 few CASQQGETQYF TGTGCCAGCCAACAGGGGGAGACCCAGTACTTC
TRBJ2-1 TRBD2 TRBV20-1 many CSAISGGASEQFF TGCAGTGCCATTAGCGGGGGGGCCAGTGAGCAGTTCTTC
TRBJ2-5 NA TRBV7-2 NA CASSLNKQETQYF TGTGCCAGCAGCTTAAATAAGCAAGAGACCCAGTACTTC
TRBJ2-4 NA TRBV27 many CASSVLREAKNIQYF TGTGCCAGCAGTGTCCTAAGGGAGGCCAAAAACATTCAGTACTTC
TRBJ2-7 TRBD2 TRBV20-1 many CSARGEGDWYEQYF TGCAGTGCTAGAGGGGAGGGAGATTGGTACGAGCAGTACTTC
TRBJ1-2 NA TRBV18 few CASSPGTTMGYTF TGTGCCAGCTCACCCGGGACAACTATGGGCTACACCTTC
TRBJ2-7 TRBD2 TRBV12-3/TRBV12-4 few CASSSLLAGVGEQYF TGTGCCAGCAGCTCCCTTCTAGCGGGAGTGGGAGAGCAGTACTTC
TRBJ1-1 TRBD1 TRBV10-3 few CAISDAGGNTEAFF TGTGCCATCAGTGACGCAGGGGGCAACACTGAAGCTTTCTTT
TRBJ1-4 NA TRBV2 few CASSLNGGRGTNEKLFF TGTGCCAGCAGCCTTAACGGGGGTAGAGGGACTAATGAAAAACTGTTTTTT
TRBJ2-1 NA TRBV7-2 many CASSATVELEQFF TGTGCCAGCAGCGCCACCGTAGAACTTGAGCAGTTCTTC
TRBJ2-3 TRBD2 TRBV6-5 NA CASSRLAGGSYGTQYF TGTGCCAGCAGTCGATTAGCGGGAGGGTCTTATGGGACGCAGTATTTT
TRBJ2-1 NA TRBV20-1 few CSAVGGPHSYNEQFF TGCAGTGCCGTAGGTGGCCCCCACTCCTACAATGAGCAGTTCTTC
TRBJ2-1 NA TRBV5-1 few CASGPGQHNEQFF TGCGCCAGCGGCCCGGGACAACACAATGAGCAGTTCTTC
TRBJ2-3 NA TRBV28 NA CASMISDTTDTQYF TGTGCCAGCATGATTAGCGATACGACAGATACGCAGTATTTT
TRBJ2-3 NA TRBV20-1 once CSAGDGGLTDTQYF TGCAGTGCAGGGGACGGAGGACTCACAGATACGCAGTATTTT
TRBJ1-2 NA TRBV15 NA CATSSEGTADGYTF TGTGCCACCAGCAGCGAAGGGACGGCGGATGGCTACACCTTC
TRBJ2-5 NA TRBV6-6 few CASRGGQQETQYF TGTGCCAGCAGGGGGGGGCAGCAAGAGACCCAGTACTTC
TRBJ2-7 NA TRBV15 few CATSREYEQYF TGTGCCACCAGCAGGGAGTACGAGCAGTACTTC
TRBJ2-1 NA TRBV20-1 few CSAREDWKYNEQFF TGCAGTGCTAGGGAGGACTGGAAGTACAATGAGCAGTTCTTC
TRBJ2-1 NA TRBV7-9 few CASSLVGPAWDEQFF TGTGCCAGCAGCTTAGTTGGACCGGCCTGGGATGAGCAGTTCTTC
TRBJ2-7 NA TRBV13 NA CASSTNVRAHEQYF TGTGCCAGCAGCACTAACGTCCGGGCCCACGAGCAGTACTTC
TRBJ1-2 TRBD1 TRBV5-5 few CASSFNRGDYGYTF TGTGCCAGCAGCTTCAACAGGGGAGACTATGGCTACACCTTC
TRBJ2-1 TRBD2 TRBV14 NA CASSHRPGLAGGNEQFF TGTGCCAGCAGCCATAGACCGGGACTAGCGGGAGGTAATGAGCAGTTCTTC
TRBJ2-3 TRBD2 TRBV9 NA CASSVEGGVADTQYF TGTGCCAGCAGCGTCGAGGGAGGGGTGGCAGATACGCAGTATTTT
TRBJ2-1 TRBD2 TRBV30 NA CAWSLRLAVEQFF TGTGCCTGGAGTCTACGACTAGCGGTTGAGCAGTTCTTC
TRBJ2-1 NA TRBV15 NA CATSRRTVEQFF TGTGCCACCAGCAGACGGACAGTTGAGCAGTTCTTC
TRBJ2-1 NA TRBV20-1 few CSGPVGGSSYNEQFF TGCAGTGGCCCGGTGGGAGGTTCCTCCTACAATGAGCAGTTCTTC